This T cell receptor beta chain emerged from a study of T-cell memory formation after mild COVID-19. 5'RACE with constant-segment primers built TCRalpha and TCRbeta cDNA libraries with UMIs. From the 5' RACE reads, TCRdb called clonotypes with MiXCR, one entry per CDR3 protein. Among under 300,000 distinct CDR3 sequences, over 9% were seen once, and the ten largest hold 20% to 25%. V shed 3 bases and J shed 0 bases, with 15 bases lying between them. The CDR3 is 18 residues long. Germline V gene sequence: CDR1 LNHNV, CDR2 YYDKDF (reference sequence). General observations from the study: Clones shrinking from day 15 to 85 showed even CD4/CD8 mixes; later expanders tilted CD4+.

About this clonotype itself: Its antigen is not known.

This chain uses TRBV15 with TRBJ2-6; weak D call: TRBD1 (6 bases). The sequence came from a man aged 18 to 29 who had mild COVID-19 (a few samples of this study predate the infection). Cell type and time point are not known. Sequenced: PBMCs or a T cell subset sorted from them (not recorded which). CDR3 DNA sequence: TGTGCCACCAGCAGTCCCGGGACAACCGGCTCTGGGGCCAACGTCCTGACTTTC. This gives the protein CATSSPGTTGSGANVLTF.